The 12 T cell receptor beta chains below were found in one sample sequenced in a study of regulatory T cells in long-lasting Graves disease. As for time point: newly diagnosed GD, antithyroid drugs for less than 3 months. Extracted RNA from PBMCs served as the source of the TCR library. Combining iRepertoire HTBI primers with Arm-PCR of CDR3 regions, the authors built TCR beta libraries. TCRdb re-called the multiplex PCR reads through MiXCR, storing one row per CDR3 protein. This table has around 460,000 distinct CDR3 sequences, around 13% appearing once. These sequences were also reported in another study, on T cells in Graves' hyperthyroidism and ophthalmopathy.

The input for sequencing was peripheral blood mononuclear cells (PBMCs), taken at new diagnosis, from a patient treated with antithyroid drugs. The receptors were gathered from a woman aged 45-65 years with Graves disease.

This clonotype was picked up many times. The rearrangement uses TRBV28 and TRBJ2-7, with D perhaps TRBD2 (6 bases). The CDR3 loop spans 15 amino acids. Germline values: CDR1 MDHEN, CDR2 SYDVKM. V lost 5 bases, J lost 0 bases, and 14 bases lay in between. The CDR3 DNA is TGTGCCAGCAGTGAATCTAGCGCCCGCTCCTACGAGCAGTACTTC. Translating gives CASSESSARSYEQYF.

This clonotype was observed at least ten times. The chain links TRBV29-1 to TRBJ1-1; D remains ambiguous. Germline V gene lookup returns CDR1 SQVTM and CDR2 ANQGSEA. Trimming shortened V by 4 bases and J by 1 base, and 10 bases separated the two germline ends. CDR3 length: 13 residues. The CDR3 region is CSVVSATNTEAFF. CDR3 sequence (DNA): TGCAGCGTTGTTTCGGCCACGAACACTGAAGCTTTCTTT.

The sample holds a few counts of this clonotype. V usage is TRBV12-3 or TRBV12-4 and J usage is TRBJ2-7; 10 bases line up with TRBD2. The CDR3 extends over 13 amino acids. V lost 8 bases to trimming and J lost 0 bases; unmatched junction nucleotides: 1. Written as DNA, the CDR3 is TGTGCCAGCTGGACTAGCGGCTCCTACGAGCAGTACTTC. Translating it yields CASWTSGSYEQYF.

The table lists this clonotype with a few counts. This could be a read error, since a much larger clone is one nucleotide away. The V and J genes are TRBV2 and TRBJ2-5; 8 bases align to TRBD1. The J segment lost 7 bases and the V segment lost 8 bases, leaving 6 bases of the junction unmatched. Germline CDR1 reads SNHLY; CDR2 reads FYNNEI. The CDR3 has 12 residues. CDR3 protein: CASRGQGGTQYF. Here the CDR3 DNA reads TGTGCCAGCCGAGGACAGGGCGGGACCCAGTACTTC. The whole variable domain, filled in from reference TRBV2 and TRBJ2-5, reads EPEVTQTPSHQVTQMGQEVILRCVPISNHLYFYWYRQILGQKVEFLVSFYNNEISEKSEIFDDQFSVERPDGSNFTLKIRSTKLEDSAMYFCASRGQGGTQYFGPGTRLLVL.

This clonotype was seen a handful of times. The chain is built from TRBV27 and TRBJ2-7; 9 bases are shared with TRBD2. The germline V gene encodes CDR1 MNHEY and CDR2 SMNVEV (reference sequence). This CDR3 contains 16 residues. V gave up 2 bases and J gave up 1 base; unmatched junction bases: 6. CDR3 DNA sequence: TGTGCCAGCAGTTTAAGACTAGCGGAGATTTCCTACGAGCAGTACTTC. It yields the protein CASSLRLAEISYEQYF.

The chain is built from TRBV3-1 and TRBJ2-3; 7 positions match TRBD2. V gave up 0 bases and J gave up 0 bases; unmatched junction bases: 9. CDR3 length: 18 amino acids. The germline gives CDR1 LGHDT, CDR2 YNNKEL (reference sequence). CDR3 loop: CASSQDRDYTTSTDTQYF. In DNA form, the CDR3 reads TGTGCCAGCAGCCAAGACCGGGACTACACTACTAGCACAGATACGCAGTATTTT.

In its sample, this clonotype was seen many times. V and J are TRBV5-1 and TRBJ1-2; maybe TRBD1 (6 bases). CDR1 is SGHRS and CDR2 is YFSETQ in the germline V gene. The CDR3 runs 14 residues. Between the trimmed V and J ends, which lost 1 base and 6 bases, there was a span of 13 bases. DNA for the CDR3: TGCGCCAGCAGCTTGACAGGGAAGGGAGATGGCTACACCTTC. Translation: CASSLTGKGDGYTF.

In this sample, this clonotype turned up a few times. The chain is built from TRBV18 and TRBJ1-5; D is unresolved. The V end was cut by 3 bases, the J end by 2 bases, with 11 bases between. The CDR3 covers 15 residues. Germline loops: CDR1 KGHSH, CDR2 LQKENI. CDR3 in amino acids: CASSPSQDGNQPQHF. CDR3 nucleotides: TGTGCCAGCTCACCCAGTCAGGACGGCAATCAGCCCCAGCATTTT. The variable domain in full, completed from reference TRBV18 and TRBJ1-5, reads NAGVMQNPRHLVRRRGQEARLRCSPMKGHSHVYWYRQLPEEGLKFMVYLQKENIIDESGMPKERFSAEFPKEGPSILRIQQVVRGDSAAYFCASSPSQDGNQPQHFGDGTRLSIL.

This clonotype was counted a few times. The J gene is TRBJ1-1, the V gene TRBV5-1; 8 nucleotides line up with TRBD1. Looked up from germline, CDR1 is SGHRS and CDR2 is YFSETQ. The CDR3 is 13 amino acids. Losses at the gene ends were 0 bases for V and 8 bases for J; bases not matched to a gene: 3. CDR3 region: CASSLVAGGEAFF. CDR3 nucleotides: TGCGCCAGCAGCTTGGTGGCAGGGGGCGAAGCTTTCTTT.

This rearrangement joins TRBV14 to TRBJ1-1; D is unresolved. Germline loops: CDR1 SGHDN, CDR2 FVKESK. V lost 4 bases and J lost 5, with 11 bases in between. This CDR3 contains 13 residues. The CDR3 bases are TGTGCCAGCAGCCTCGGTCTTACAACTGAAGCTTTCTTT. Residues: CASSLGLTTEAFF.

This clonotype was seen ten or more times. DNA of the CDR3: TGCAGTGCCTCGGGGGGCTATCAGCCCCAGCATTTT. It encodes CSASGGYQPQHF. The chain couples TRBV20-1 to TRBJ1-5; D is possibly TRBD1 (6 bases). The CDR3 is 12 residues long. Trimming took 6 bases from V and 5 from J, leaving 11 bases between them. Germline V gene data show CDR1 as DFQATT and CDR2 as SNEGSKA (reference sequence).

As regards this clonotype: This could be a read error, since a much larger clone is one nucleotide away. The V call is TRBV11-2, the J call TRBJ2-1; the D gene is possibly TRBD2 (5 bases). The CDR3 has 12 amino acids. Germline CDR1 and CDR2: SGHAT and FQNNGV. The CDR3 loop is CASSPHPGEQSF. The CDR3 DNA follows: TGTGCCAGCAGCCCCCACCCCGGGGAGCAGTCCTTC. The variable domain in full, completed from reference TRBV11-2 and TRBJ2-1, reads EAGVAQSPRYKIIEKRQSVAFWCNPISGHATLYWYQQILGQGPKLLIQFQNNGVVDDSQLPKDRFSAERLKGVDSTLKIQPAKLEDSAVYLCASSPHPGEQSFGPGTRLTVL.